This TCR beta chain was identified during a study of blood T cell repertoires in COVID-19. Study-level information: Samples representing acute and convalescent COVID-19 were sourced from the United States, Italy and Spain.

Donors were grouped by their self-reported clinical history. Two negative PCRs, clearance, or symptom resolution had been documented for recovered Cohort 3 donors. Per the original data handling: By means of reference gene primer amplification, nucleated cell counts were estimated. Only in-frame clones appear in the TCRdb table, and some are missing; sequencing was by immunoSEQ multiplex PCR. The V and J calls and clone size come from that table; D and trimming were worked out from the DNA. The data hold 210,000 or so clones, with roughly nine tenths observed a single time. V was cut by 8 bases and J by 0 bases, with 17 bases left in between. The CDR3 consists of 16 residues. Germline CDR1 MNHEY, CDR2 SMNVEV (reference sequence).

The rearrangement uses TRBV27 and TRBJ1-5; possibly TRBD1 for D (6 bases). The origin of this receptor is a man younger than 40 who had recovered from COVID-19. Sequenced: PBMCs or T cells enriched from blood (not recorded which). CDR3 sequence reads: CASRRGDTHSNQPQHF. Written as DNA, the CDR3 is TGTGCCAGCCGGAGAGGGGACACCCATAGCAATCAGCCCCAGCATTTT.